This entry is about one TCR beta chain. The antigen is not known. The data were produced by immunoSEQ multiplex PCR, yet TCRdb's version contains in-frame clones alone and is incomplete. The table includes over 60,000 clones, approximately 86% detected once. This CDR3 contains 15 residues. Per the germline V gene, CDR1 is MNHEY and CDR2 is SMNVEV (reference sequence). V was clipped by 6 bases and J by 0 bases; unmatched bases: 3. The sample comes from a study of OX40 agonist ivuxolimab in advanced cancers. General study findings and limits: Expansion of clones was among the lowest in partial responders at 0.1-3.0 mg/kg.

Material: CD4+ or CD8+ T cells sorted from blood, obtained in a trial of the OX40 agonist ivuxolimab. The origin of this receptor is an adult with an advanced solid tumor such as melanoma, head and neck, liver or kidney cancer. The V gene is TRBV27, the J gene TRBJ2-2; 8 bases line up with TRBD2. The CDR3 nucleotides are TGTGCCAGCAGCGGACTAGCCGCGAACACCGGGGAGCTGTTTTTT. It specifies CASSGLAANTGELFF.